The subject of this entry is one T cell receptor beta chain. The antigen is not known. The record originates from a study of molecular identifiers for immune sequencing clone quantification. Overall study results and limits: Should identical TCR molecules share a barcode, the sizes of highly expanded clones could be underestimated.

MiXCR was run by TCRdb on the PCR reads, yielding one entry per CDR3 protein. Of around 480,000 distinct CDR3 sequences in the sample, over 20% were seen once. Sequenced: naive CD8+ T cells from blood, with Jurkat cell RNA spiked in. The subset here: FACS-sorted CD8+CD4-CCR7+CD45RA+ naive T cells. The sequence came from a human donor in good health. Some libraries in this study had Jurkat cell RNA spiked in.

The CDR3 DNA reads TGTGCCACTCATAGCGGGAGGACCTACGAGCAGTACTTC. Translated, it gives CATHSGRTYEQYF. This rearrangement joins TRBV27 to TRBJ2-7; 10 nucleotides match TRBD2. V lost 10 bases and J lost 2; bases outside the gene matches: 5. Germline loops: CDR1 MNHEY, CDR2 SMNVEV (reference sequence). CDR3 length equals 13 residues.